This TCR beta chain was sequenced during a study of T cells in localized non-small cell lung cancer (dated by TCRdb to the early 2020s). In the study overall: The study examined T cell repertoires in approximately 240 patients with early-stage NSCLC and compared tumors with uninvolved tumor-adjacent lungs. The cohort was made up of a few hundred treatment-naive NSCLC patients whose localized lung tumors had been resected. The mean age of the NSCLC patients was just over 65 years, with roughly 120 men and nearly 110 women.

Via the germline V gene (reference sequence), CDR1 is SEHNR and CDR2 FQNEAQ. V was cut back by 1 base and J by 0 bases, leaving a gap of 15 bases between them. CDR3 length: 17 amino acids, cysteine to phenylalanine. The kept DNA is CDR3 alone, 51 bases in frame from the first base. Points on this clone: The antigen it binds to is not known. Base qualities were left out, and no much larger clone turns up one base away.

The paper's findings and limits, for the study overall: Uninvolved tumor-adjacent lung showed the highest T cell clonality, higher than tumor, which suggests more focused antigenic responses in the adjacent lung. Because the study design was exploratory, TCR variables were selected using unadjusted p-values without false-discovery rate correction. Because multi-region tumor sequencing was not done, intratumor heterogeneity could not be ruled out. A median of approximately 53 of the top 100 tumor clones turned up in the paired uninvolved adjacent lung, and 28 of those clones also ranked among the top 100 of that same adjacent lung. Higher blood T cell density associated with longer overall survival, while higher adjacent-lung clonality associated with shorter survival.

At diagnosis, tumor, uninvolved tumor-adjacent lung and peripheral blood were collected and then preserved as a mix of FFPE and fresh-frozen material. For TCR repertoire profiling, the blood samples were analyzed as peripheral blood mononuclear cells. TCR beta CDR3 regions were sequenced from DNA using the immunoSEQ Assay. The study's processing was this. T cell density was computed as TCR beta template counts normalized to usable DNA estimated by amplifying housekeeping genes. Using the preseqR package, richness was estimated by extrapolating to 120,000 templates for tissue samples and 400,000 templates for PBMC samples. Clonality was taken to be one minus Pielou's evenness. Differential abundance testing on productive amino-acid clonotypes, with a minimum total count of 5 and an alpha of 0.1, was used to identify tissue-enriched TCRs. Repertoire overlap between compartments was quantified with the Jaccard Index and Morisita Overlap Index. GLIPH grouped TCR beta CDR3s together with public tetramer-defined viral CDR3s, and a viral motif had to include at least three viral sequences and also show V-gene enrichment. Drawn from immuneACCESS, this table holds only the in-frame rearrangements with V and J called that TCRdb kept. Clones are partly lost; checked studies trace under half to an unresolved V gene and leave the rest unexplained. Clonal size and the V and J genes are those of that table, whereas D and trimming came from the DNA. The sample profile shows over 35,000 clones; around 86% of them were found once. The ten largest account for around 6.6% of the sample.

The V gene is TRBV7-9 and the J gene is TRBJ1-1; a weak D assignment points to TRBD1 (6 bases agree). The input for sequencing was peripheral blood mononuclear cells, taken before any cancer treatment. This TCR was recovered from a male donor older than 55 with stage II lung adenocarcinoma. The DNA reads TGTGCCAGCAGCTTAGAGACAGGAGGCCCCGTGAACACTGAAGCTTTCTTT. It specifies CASSLETGGPVNTEAFF.